The 30 T cell receptor beta chains listed next were all sequenced from one sample in a study of cytomegalovirus exposure and HLA in healthy donors. PCR amplification relied on 60 Vbeta primers (plus 13 Jbeta primers). Profiled with immunoSEQ multiplex PCR; TCRdb holds only in-frame clones, not every one. The sample lists about 210,000 clones; 86% were seen once. Sequencing was done on a sample of PBMCs. All receptors derive from a woman aged 30 to 39 in good health and CMV-seronegative.

This chain links TRBV30 with TRBJ2-7, with a tentative D call TRBD2 (5 bases). There are 17 residues in the CDR3. V lost 3 bases, J lost 5 bases, and 26 bases lay in between. The germline V gene has CDR1 GTSNPN and CDR2 SVGIG (reference sequence). The CDR3 sequence is CAWRGPGWAPPLHEQYF. CDR3 DNA: TGTGCCTGGAGGGGTCCGGGGTGGGCCCCCCCCCTCCACGAGCAGTACTTC.

The V call is TRBV5-6, the J call TRBJ2-1, with D perhaps TRBD1 (5 bases). The CDR3 runs 16 residues. Trimming stripped 0 bases from V and 7 bases from J, with 17 bases between. Germline values: CDR1 SGHDT, CDR2 YYEEEE. CDR3 bases: TGTGCCAGCAGCTTGGTCGGACATGTTAGGGGAAATGAGCAGTTCTTC. This codes for CASSLVGHVRGNEQFF.

The chain joins TRBV27 to TRBJ2-5, with D perhaps TRBD2 (5 bases). This CDR3 has 16 amino acids. CDR1 MNHEY and CDR2 SMNVEV come from the germline V gene (reference sequence). The V end was cut by 5 bases, the J end by 1 base, with 17 bases between. The CDR3 DNA reads TGTGCCAGCAGTCCGGCGGCGGGCGAGGTCCAAGAGACCCAGTACTTC. Residues: CASSPAAGEVQETQYF.

The V call is TRBV5-4, the J call TRBJ2-7; no definite D call. CDR1 is SGHNT, CDR2 YYREEE, per germline (reference sequence). The CDR3 runs 13 residues. V lost 2 bases and J 5 bases, leaving 11 bases between the germline ends. The CDR3 region has the DNA TGTGCCAGCAGCTTCGTTTCTGAGAACGAGCAGTACTTC. Protein: CASSFVSENEQYF.

This clone has a single count. V usage is TRBV7-9 and J usage is TRBJ1-5, with D possibly being TRBD1 (5 bases). The germline V gene has CDR1 SEHNR and CDR2 FQNEAQ (reference sequence). V lost 5 bases to trimming and J lost 2 bases, with 10 bases between them. There are 14 residues in the CDR3. The CDR3 DNA is TGTGCCAGCAGCGGAGGGGCGGGCAATCAGCCCCAGCATTTT. Protein product: CASSGGAGNQPQHF.

The chain has TRBV27 and TRBJ1-2; weak D call: TRBD1 (5 bases). V was shortened by 5 bases and J by 4 bases, with 11 bases between the two germline ends. The CDR3 covers 13 residues. The germline CDR1 and CDR2 sequences are MNHEY and SMNVEV (reference sequence). As DNA, the CDR3 is TGTGCCAGCAGTCCTTCCAGGGCCTATGGCTACACCTTC. Its protein is CASSPSRAYGYTF.

The V gene is TRBV4-1, the J gene TRBJ2-7; unclear D gene. Germline V lookup: CDR1 MGHRA, CDR2 YSYEKL. The CDR3 totals 15 residues. V dropped 4 bases and J dropped 4 bases, with 17 bases sitting between them. CDR3: CASSPAAESFYEQYF. CDR3 bases: TGCGCCAGCAGCCCCGCTGCGGAGTCATTTTACGAGCAGTACTTC.

The chain uses TRBV2 and TRBJ2-3; D is unresolved. The V gene's germline CDR1 is SNHLY and CDR2 FYNNEI. Trimming cost V 4 bases and J 0 bases, with 2 bases left between them. The CDR3 length is 12 residues. Here the CDR3 DNA reads TGTGCCAGCAGTGCAAGCACAGATACGCAGTATTTT. It is translated as CASSASTDTQYF.

The chain carries TRBV29-1 and TRBJ1-1; weak D call: TRBD1 (5 bases). V was pared by 4 bases and J by 2 bases, with 8 bases between. Per germline, CDR1 SQVTM and CDR2 ANQGSEA. This CDR3 region has 12 residues. The CDR3 bases are TGCAGCGTTGGAGGACAAAACACTGAAGCTTTCTTT. This encodes CSVGGQNTEAFF.

The V gene is TRBV4-1, the J gene TRBJ2-1; maybe TRBD2 (5 bases). Trimming cost V 0 bases and J 8 bases, with 17 bases left between them. Per germline, CDR1 MGHRA and CDR2 YSYEKL. The CDR3 is 16 amino acids. This chain's CDR3 is CASSQDPRGRGHEQFF. In DNA form, the CDR3 reads TGCGCCAGCAGCCAAGATCCTCGCGGGCGCGGACATGAGCAGTTCTTC.

CDR3 nucleotides: TGTGCCAGCAGCTCGGGACAGGTCCCCTCCTACGAGCAGTACTTC. Amino acids: CASSSGQVPSYEQYF. The chain carries TRBV14 and TRBJ2-7; TRBD1 agrees at 8 bases. Germline CDR1 and CDR2: SGHDN and FVKESK. The junction had 6 bases not matched to a gene; V was cut back by 5 bases and J by 0 bases. The CDR3 has 15 residues.

J is TRBJ2-3 and V is TRBV2; D is perhaps TRBD2 (5 bases). CDR1 is SNHLY, CDR2 FYNNEI, per germline. V lost 8 bases and J lost 4, with 13 bases in between. The CDR3 sequence is 13 residues long. CDR3: CASEGAEADTQYF. The CDR3, as DNA: TGTGCCAGCGAGGGCGCGGAGGCAGATACGCAGTATTTT.

The chain employs TRBV7-2 and TRBJ2-4; D is undetermined. Trimming removed 1 base at V and 0 bases at J, with 10 bases between. The germline gives CDR1 SGHTA, CDR2 FQGNSA. The CDR3 has 16 amino acids. The CDR3 region has the DNA TGTGCCAGCAGCTTAGAACTATTCTTAGCCAAAAACATTCAGTACTTC. Encoded protein: CASSLELFLAKNIQYF.

The chain's CDR3 is CASSLAGGLNEQFF. The CDR3 DNA reads TGTGCCAGCAGTTTAGCGGGAGGTTTGAATGAGCAGTTCTTC. The chain recombines TRBV6-6 with TRBJ2-1, with TRBD2 matching 10 bases. The trim removed 4 bases at V and 7 bases at J, leaving 4 bases unmatched. The CDR3 runs 14 residues. The germline gives CDR1 MNHNY, CDR2 SVGAGI (reference sequence).

This chain joins TRBV6-6 and TRBJ2-1; TRBD2 aligns across 8 bases. The germline V gene has CDR1 MNHNY and CDR2 SVGAGI (reference sequence). The CDR3 sequence is 13 residues long. Trimming cost V 4 bases and J 8 bases; bases outside gene matches: 4. In nucleotides, the CDR3 is TGTGCCAGCAGTTTTGGACTAGCCTATGAGCAGTTCTTC. As protein: CASSFGLAYEQFF.

This clone was seen more than once but under ten times. CDR3 sequence: CASSLGGTSDTQYF. In DNA form, the CDR3 reads TGTGCCAGCAGCTTAGGCGGGACTTCAGATACGCAGTATTTT. V usage is TRBV11-3 and J usage is TRBJ2-3, with D tentatively TRBD2 (6 bases). Between the trimmed V and J ends, which lost 1 base and 4 bases, there was a span of 9 bases. The CDR3 spans 14 residues. CDR1 and CDR2 (germline): SGHNT, YENEEA.

In DNA, the CDR3 is TGTGCCAGCACCGAGGCAAGGGGGCAGGGCTATGGCTACACCTTC. Its translation is CASTEARGQGYGYTF. V is TRBV11-2 and J is TRBJ1-2; 7 bases match TRBD1. This CDR3 region has 15 residues. V dropped 7 bases and J dropped 4; count of bases not matched to a gene: 12. From germline, CDR1 is SGHAT and CDR2 FQNNGV.

The rearrangement uses TRBV7-8 and TRBJ2-3; 11 bases are shared with TRBD2. The length of the CDR3 is 18 residues. J was trimmed by 1 base and V by 1 base; bases with no gene match: 7. Looked up from germline, CDR1 is SGHVS and CDR2 is FQNEAQ. This CDR3 is CASSLGVSGRGGTDTQYF. The CDR3 DNA follows: TGTGCCAGCAGCTTAGGGGTTAGCGGGAGGGGGGGCACAGATACGCAGTATTTT.

Comment on this clone: Given the absence of the conserved phenylalanine or tryptophan at the CDR3 end, a read error is likely. It is unclear where the CDR3 begins or ends on the DNA, so no DNA is shown, and the CDR3 is as TCRdb lists it. Here the CDR3 reads CASSQVSRVG. This chain joins TRBV14 and TRBJ1-1. 10 amino acids form the CDR3, both terminal residues included. Germline assignment: CDR1 SGHDN and CDR2 FVKESK.

This clone was detected once. The genes are TRBV6-1 and TRBJ2-3, with D maybe TRBD1 (6 bases). V was cut by 6 bases and J by 2 bases, with 12 bases left in between. Germline loops: CDR1 MNHNS, CDR2 SASEGT. The CDR3 spans 14 residues. CDR3 residues: CASRTGSFTDTQYF. The CDR3 nucleotides read TGTGCCAGCAGAACAGGGAGTTTCACAGATACGCAGTATTTT.

The chain joins TRBV7-8 to TRBJ2-5; 16 bases agree with TRBD2. The junction had 10 bases not matched to a gene; V was cut back by 1 base and J by 5 bases. Germline CDR1 SGHVS, CDR2 FQNEAQ. The CDR3 extends over 19 amino acids. The CDR3 here is CASSLGPGLAGGPGETQYF. For the CDR3, the DNA is TGTGCCAGCAGCTTAGGCCCGGGACTAGCGGGAGGGCCGGGGGAGACCCAGTACTTC.

The chain recombines TRBV7-2 with TRBJ2-4, with D perhaps matching TRBD1 (6 bases). The CDR3 is 13 amino acids. The V and J ends lost 1 base and 9 bases respectively, with 10 bases between them. The germline CDR1 and CDR2 sequences are SGHTA and FQGNSA. The CDR3: CASSLDREPIQYF. The CDR3, as DNA: TGTGCCAGCAGCTTAGACAGGGAACCCATTCAGTACTTC.

The V and J genes are TRBV28 and TRBJ2-5; D is ambiguous. The last part of the DNA fits TRBJ2-7 better; the J call may be wrong. The CDR3 is 17 amino acids. From germline, CDR1 is MDHEN and CDR2 SYDVKM. CDR3 nucleotide sequence: TGTGCCAGCAGTGGGCTAAATTGGCAGACAAGTCCCTACGAGCAGTACTTC. It encodes CASSGLNWQTSPYEQYF.

The chain links TRBV29-1 to TRBJ1-1, with D tentatively TRBD1 (5 bases). The CDR3 length is 14 residues. V was clipped by 8 bases and J by 4 bases, with 20 bases between them. The V gene's germline CDR1 is SQVTM and CDR2 ANQGSEA. CDR3 loop: CSPVQGREGTEAFF. The CDR3 DNA reads TGCAGCCCCGTCCAGGGCCGCGAAGGCACTGAAGCTTTCTTT.

This clone turned up a few times. The gene calls are TRBV5-1 and TRBJ1-1, with a weak D call TRBD1 (5 bases). Between the trimmed V and J ends, which lost 0 bases and 7 bases, there was a span of 13 bases. Per germline, CDR1 SGHRS and CDR2 YFSETQ. The CDR3 extends over 14 amino acids. CDR3 sequence (DNA): TGCGCCAGCAGCTTGGTCTCAGGGTCAAGTGAAGCTTTCTTT. It encodes CASSLVSGSSEAFF.

This rearrangement joins TRBV19 to TRBJ2-7, with 8 bases aligning to TRBD2. CDR1 is LNHDA and CDR2 is SQIVND in the germline V gene (reference sequence). The ends lost 5 bases at V and 0 bases at J; junction bases unmatched: 3. The CDR3 is 14 amino acids. The CDR3 reads CASSELADSYEQYF. CDR3 nucleotides: TGTGCCAGTAGTGAACTAGCGGACTCCTACGAGCAGTACTTC.

The chain has TRBV7-9 and TRBJ2-5; D perhaps matches TRBD2 (5 bases). The CDR3 length is 13 residues. V was trimmed by 1 base and J by 5 bases, leaving 8 bases between them. The germline V gene encodes CDR1 SEHNR and CDR2 FQNEAQ (reference sequence). CDR3 residues: CASSLELAETQYF. Here the CDR3 DNA reads TGTGCCAGCAGCTTAGAGTTAGCGGAGACCCAGTACTTC.

The rearrangement uses TRBV2 and TRBJ2-3; D may be TRBD1 (6 bases). Germline V CDR1 and CDR2: SNHLY, FYNNEI. This CDR3 contains 13 residues. The V end lost 6 bases, the J end lost 5 bases, and 12 bases lay between the germline ends. CDR3 loop: CASRVTGKDTQYF. In nucleotides, the CDR3 is TGTGCCAGCAGGGTTACAGGGAAAGATACGCAGTATTTT.

This clone showed up just a few times. The chain carries TRBV14 and TRBJ1-1; tentatively, D is TRBD1 (5 bases). This CDR3 has 14 amino acids. Germline V gene lookup returns CDR1 SGHDN and CDR2 FVKESK. The V end was cut by 6 bases, the J end by 4 bases, with 15 bases between. The DNA for the CDR3 is TGTGCCAGCAGTCCAACCGGGGGGATCACTGAAGCTTTCTTT. Protein sequence: CASSPTGGITEAFF.

The J gene is TRBJ2-3, the V gene TRBV5-1; no clear D. Germline lookup yields CDR1 SGHRS and CDR2 YFSETQ. Trimming took off 5 bases at V and 2 bases at J, with 6 bases between the two ends. The CDR3 length is 12 residues. The CDR3 bases are TGCGCCAGCAGTTTAGACACAGATACGCAGTATTTT. Its translation is CASSLDTDTQYF.